These 2 T cell receptor beta chains were sequenced from one sample in a study of blood T cell repertoires in COVID-19. TCRdb's table, derived via immunoSEQ multiplex PCR, lists solely in-frame clones and lacks some. The data contain about 100,000 clones, around 90% of them singletons. Sample: peripheral blood. The receptors stem from an older man with acute or convalescent COVID-19.

The chain combines TRBV6-5 with TRBJ2-1, with D possibly being TRBD1 (6 bases). CDR1 and CDR2 (germline): MNHEY, SVGAGI. V lost 6 bases and J 0 bases, leaving 12 bases between the germline ends. The CDR3 extends over 15 amino acids. The chain's CDR3 is CASRLNRDSYNEQFF. Here the CDR3 DNA reads TGTGCCAGCAGACTTAACAGGGACTCCTACAATGAGCAGTTCTTC.

A word on this clone: This sample also contains other DNA sequences that code for the same CDR3. V gene TRBV3-1 (or the pseudogene TRBV3-2) combines with J gene TRBJ1-2; 10 bases line up with TRBD1. The junction had 1 base not matched to a gene; V was cut back by 3 bases and J by 6 bases. The CDR3 loop spans 13 amino acids. Germline CDR1 is LGHDT and CDR2 is YNNKEL (reference sequence). The CDR3: CASSQGQGNGYTF. DNA of the CDR3: TGTGCCAGCAGCCAGGGACAGGGGAATGGCTACACCTTC.